Listed here is a single TCR beta chain. Combining a sample-barcoded 5' primer with a J-beta primer mix, a second PCR ran for roughly 7 to 12 cycles. TCRdb reprocessed the 5' RACE reads via MiXCR and lists one record per CDR3 protein. The table has hundreds of thousands of distinct CDR3 sequences, 25% to 30% seen once; the top ten hold around 15%. This specimen comes from a study of blood T cells in healthy people across ages. V was clipped by 2 bases and J by 6 bases, with 16 bases between them. CDR1 is SGHTA and CDR2 is FQGNSA in the germline V gene. This CDR3 is built from 15 residues. The receptor was isolated from a woman at least 80 years old in good health. The rearrangement links TRBV7-2 to TRBJ1-2; D is uncertain. The sequencing sample was made of blood. The chain's CDR3 is CASSLSTNIGDGYTF. CDR3 nucleotides: TGTGCCAGCAGCTTATCGACCAATATTGGGGATGGCTACACCTTC. The entire variable domain, with the rest obtained from reference TRBV7-2 and TRBJ1-2, is as follows: GAGVSQSPSNKVTEKGKDVELRCDPISGHTALYWYRQSLGQGLEFLIYFQGNSAPDKSGLPSDRFSAERTGGSVSTLTIQRTQQEDSAVYLCASSLSTNIGDGYTFGSGTRLTVV.